One sample yielded the 8 T cell receptor beta chains listed below, sequenced in a study of T-cell memory formation after mild COVID-19. TCRdb reanalysed the 5' RACE reads using MiXCR and keeps one entry per CDR3 protein. The sample lists more than 300,000 distinct CDR3 sequences; 20% to 25% were seen once. The sequenced material came from PBMCs or a T cell subset sorted from them (not recorded which). The receptors stem from a young man who had mild COVID-19 (a few samples of this study predate the infection). Cell type and time point are not known.

This clonotype was seen only a few times. The V call is TRBV5-4, the J call TRBJ1-4; D remains ambiguous. The CDR3 is made up of 13 amino acids. The V gene's germline CDR1 is SGHNT and CDR2 YYREEE (reference sequence). Trimming took off 4 bases at V and 5 bases at J, with 9 bases between the two ends. DNA of the CDR3: TGTGCCAGCAGCCCCGGGCCCAATGAAAAACTGTTTTTT. Its translation is CASSPGPNEKLFF.

The chain has TRBV6-1 and TRBJ2-3; TRBD1 matches at 9 bases. The CDR3 is 16 residues long. Germline assignment: CDR1 MNHNS and CDR2 SASEGT. The V gene end was trimmed by 6 bases and the J gene end by 6 bases; junction bases not matched to a gene: 13. CDR3: CASSRMDRGSGDTQYF. The CDR3, as DNA: TGTGCCAGCAGCCGAATGGACAGGGGTTCAGGGGATACGCAGTATTTT.

The J gene is TRBJ1-5, the V gene TRBV27; no firm D call. Germline V gene sequence: CDR1 MNHEY, CDR2 SMNVEV (reference sequence). This CDR3 region has 14 residues. Between the trimmed V and J ends, which lost 2 bases and 5 bases, there was a span of 10 bases. The CDR3: CASSLAYGDQPQHF. The CDR3 bases are TGTGCCAGCAGTTTAGCGTATGGGGATCAGCCCCAGCATTTT.

V gene TRBV9 combines with J gene TRBJ2-3; D is unresolved. Germline V gives CDR1 SGDLS, CDR2 YYNGEE. Trimming removed 0 bases from V and 2 bases from J, with 10 bases in between. The CDR3 has 15 amino acids. The CDR3 sequence is CASSVEDRNTDTQYF. The CDR3 coding sequence is TGTGCCAGCAGCGTAGAAGACCGGAACACAGATACGCAGTATTTT.

The rearrangement links TRBV11-1 to TRBJ2-4, with TRBD1 matching 7 bases. V was clipped by 4 bases and J by 8 bases; unmatched bases: 2. Germline V gene sequence: CDR1 SGHAT, CDR2 FQDESV (reference sequence). This CDR3 has 12 amino acids. The CDR3 region has the DNA TGTGCCAGCAGCTACGACAGGGACATTCAGTACTTC. This sequence encodes CASSYDRDIQYF.

The chain employs TRBV5-6 and TRBJ2-3; D ambiguous. Germline CDR1 reads SGHDT; CDR2 reads YYEEEE. Trimming removed 1 base at V and 8 bases at J, with 5 bases between. CDR3 length equals 11 residues. The CDR3, as DNA: TGTGCCAGCAGCTTGAGTGTTACGCAGTATTTT. Protein product: CASSLSVTQYF.

The chain recombines TRBV9 with TRBJ2-2, with D possibly being TRBD1 or TRBD2 (7 bases each). The V end lost 4 bases, the J end lost 0 bases, and 13 bases lay between the germline ends. This CDR3 contains 16 residues. CDR1 and CDR2 (germline): SGDLS, YYNGEE. CDR3 amino acids: CASSPRGTANTGELFF. Here the CDR3 DNA reads TGTGCCAGCAGCCCGCGGGGGACAGCGAACACCGGGGAGCTGTTTTTT. Based on the CDR3 plus reference TRBV9 and TRBJ2-2, the full variable domain is DSGVTQTPKHLITATGQRVTLRCSPRSGDLSVYWYQQSLDQGLQFLIQYYNGEERAKGNILERFSAQQFPDLHSELNLSSLELGDSALYFCASSPRGTANTGELFFGEGSRLTVL.

The rearrangement links TRBV5-1 to TRBJ2-3; 9 positions match TRBD2. The CDR3 runs 16 residues. Germline V gene data show CDR1 as SGHRS and CDR2 as YFSETQ. J was trimmed by 2 bases and V by 1 base; bases with no gene match: 5. CDR3 in amino acids: CASSLLSGGPTDTQYF. Written as DNA, the CDR3 is TGCGCCAGCAGCTTGCTAAGCGGGGGGCCCACAGATACGCAGTATTTT. Filled out from reference TRBV5-1 and TRBJ2-3, the complete variable domain reads KAGVTQTPRYLIKTRGQQVTLSCSPISGHRSVSWYQQTPGQGLQFLFEYFSETQRNKGNFPGRFSGRQFSNSRSEMNVSTLELGDSALYLCASSLLSGGPTDTQYFGPGTRLTVL.